This T cell receptor (beta chain) was identified in a study of T cells in Graves' hyperthyroidism and ophthalmopathy (dated by TCRdb to between 2018 and 2020). The study in broad terms: Peripheral blood was collected at initial diagnosis, before any treatment. To identify distinguishing TCR V-J signatures, a discovery cohort of some 99 patients was used, comprising some 45 with Graves' ophthalmopathy and around 57 with stable Graves' hyperthyroidism. Whether ophthalmopathy could be predicted prospectively was tested in an independent validation cohort made up of 18 hyperthyroidism patients plus 17 patients who later progressed to ophthalmopathy. The 75 to 100 discovery patients were randomly split 7:3 into training and test sets. Thyroid tissue and blood T-cell repertoires from about six Graves' hyperthyroidism patients were also compared in the study. After blood sampling, hyperthyroidism patients were treated with methimazole at a starting dose of 30 mg daily, and ophthalmopathy patients were treated with high-dose intravenous methylprednisolone. The paper describes TCR Vbeta CDR3 sequencing of fewer than 150 peripheral blood samples, made up of approximately 40 ophthalmopathy patients, roughly 75 hyperthyroidism patients and 17 progressor patients.

Results and caveats for the whole study, not just this receptor: Blood samples also contained most of the expanded thyroid clonotypes (frequency above 0.001), which suggests that blood repertoires may reflect thyroid immune responses. Ophthalmopathy was separated from stable hyperthyroidism by a 13 V-J signature model, with 85% to 90% sensitivity and 81% to 82% specificity obtained in cross-validation and 80%/75% obtained in testing. During validation, the model predicted progression to ophthalmopathy a median of approximately 6.5 months ahead of onset, with approximately 71% sensitivity and 72.22% specificity. No statistical method was used to set the sample size in advance, and investigators knew the group allocation.

Stable Graves' hyperthyroidism was defined as the absence of progression to ophthalmopathy over 18 months of follow-up. Hyperthyroidism patients were newly diagnosed, had a disease duration of under 2 months, and were aged 18 to 65 years. Exclusion was applied to patients with uncontrolled infections, other autoimmune diseases, pregnancy or lactation. Diagnoses relied on clinical symptoms, serum thyroxine and TRAb, thyroid ultrasound and orbital computed tomography. PBMCs were separated from 8 to 10 ml of fresh peripheral blood using Ficoll-Paque density gradient centrifugation. Total RNA was extracted using Trizol reagent, and RNA quality was assessed on an Agilent 2100 Bioanalyzer. The TCR beta CDR3 regions were amplified from the RNA transcripts. A first-round RT-PCR of the TCR CDR3 used the HTBI primer set with the Qiagen OneStep RT-PCR kit. A second multiplex PCR round built the libraries, followed by size selection and purification. Paired-end sequencing of the libraries was performed with 100 bp reads on an Illumina HiSeq2000. Per the original workflow: SOAPnuke was used to process the raw data, throwing out any read that contained adapters or uncalled bases, had a mean Phred below 15, or lacked an exact constant-primer or identifier match. COPE v1.2.5 was used to merge the high-quality paired reads, and each unique nucleotide sequence was defined as a clonotype. MiTCR v1.1 was used to align clonotypes to the IMGT TRBV, TRBD and TRBJ reference segments. The analysis was restricted to V-J combinations with a frequency above 0.0001, which together covered over 99% of the repertoires. The TCS score was defined as the ratio of F50 (clonal expansion) to E x V (chaos), calculated using BLOSUM62-based TCRdist between CDR3 peptides within each V-J. Welch's t-statistics and random forest reduced some 510 V-J features to roughly 13, which were used in a naive Bayes classifier (R e1071). TCRdb reprocessing: public reads trimmed at Q25 with fastp, clones called with MiXCR, in-frame beta chains kept. For every CDR3 protein sequence, its rows merge into one entry that carries the most common genes and DNA. TCRdb, not the authors, supplied the V and J calls. Recorded for this sample are about 290,000 distinct CDR3 sequences; around 13% of them occurred a single time. The ten biggest clones cover around 8% of the sample.

From the germline V gene (reference sequence), CDR1 is DFQATT and CDR2 is SNEGSKA. The CDR3 contains 14 residues, cysteine and phenylalanine counted. The kept DNA is CDR3 alone, 42 bases in frame from the first base. Unmatched junction bases come to 7, with V trimmed by 2 bases and J by 7 bases. Remarks on this clonotype: Its target antigen remains unknown. Per-base qualities were not stored, and no clone one base away is much larger.

The TCR sequence derives from a woman in her forties with Graves' hyperthyroidism. Here the chain combines TRBV20-1 and TRBJ2-4; TRBD1 lines up with 8 middle nucleotides. Sequenced input: blood. The CDR3 reads CSARQPGQVNIQYF. The DNA sequence is TGCAGTGCTAGACAACCGGGACAGGTCAACATTCAGTACTTC.